A selection of T cell receptor beta chains follows, all from one sample in a study of cytomegalovirus exposure and HLA in healthy donors. TCRdb keeps only in-frame clones here, not all; method: immunoSEQ multiplex PCR. In the table there are 230,000 or so clones, about 93% of which are singletons. Sequenced: PBMCs. These receptors originate from a girl aged 2-15 years in good health and CMV-seronegative. Both conserved end residues are part of each CDR3. Each record gives: clone size, V gene, J gene, D gene, CDR3 protein, CDR3 DNA. D genes are given only for firm matches. Only some rows state a clone size, as once, few, many or a class for expanded clones.

clone_size: .; v_call: TRBV20-1; j_call: TRBJ2-7; d_call: .; cdr3_aa: CSATSFSEQYF; cdr3_nt: TGCAGTGCTACCTCCTTTAGCGAGCAGTACTTC
clone_size: .; v_call: TRBV7-9; j_call: TRBJ2-7; d_call: TRBD1; cdr3_aa: CASSYRTGTGKYEQYF; cdr3_nt: TGTGCCAGCAGCTACCGAACCGGGACAGGAAAATACGAGCAGTACTTC
clone_size: once; v_call: TRBV7-9; j_call: TRBJ1-3; d_call: .; cdr3_aa: CASSVALDRAGNTIYF; cdr3_nt: TGTGCCAGCAGCGTTGCCCTGGACAGAGCAGGAAACACCATATATTTT
clone_size: once; v_call: TRBV18; j_call: TRBJ1-5; d_call: .; cdr3_aa: CASSPLPDGGNQPQHF; cdr3_nt: TGTGCCAGCTCACCACTCCCCGACGGGGGCAATCAGCCCCAGCATTTT
clone_size: .; v_call: TRBV6-5; j_call: TRBJ2-7; d_call: .; cdr3_aa: CASSYGVEQYF; cdr3_nt: TGTGCCAGCAGTTACGGAGTCGAGCAGTACTTC
clone_size: .; v_call: TRBV19; j_call: TRBJ2-1; d_call: .; cdr3_aa: CASIDGVGGDEQFF; cdr3_nt: TGTGCCAGTATCGACGGGGTCGGAGGTGATGAGCAGTTCTTC
clone_size: .; v_call: TRBV30; j_call: TRBJ2-5; d_call: TRBD2; cdr3_aa: CAWSGMGGRSETQYF; cdr3_nt: TGTGCCTGGAGTGGTATGGGAGGGAGAAGCGAGACCCAGTACTTC
clone_size: .; v_call: TRBV7-6; j_call: TRBJ1-1; d_call: .; cdr3_aa: CASSFSSGGTEAFF; cdr3_nt: TGTGCCAGCAGCTTTTCCTCGGGGGGGACTGAAGCTTTCTTT
clone_size: .; v_call: TRBV5-6; j_call: TRBJ1-5; d_call: TRBD1; cdr3_aa: CASSLDRGQPQHF; cdr3_nt: TGTGCCAGCAGCTTGGACAGGGGGCAGCCCCAGCATTTT
clone_size: .; v_call: TRBV29-1; j_call: TRBJ2-7; d_call: TRBD1; cdr3_aa: CSVGDFKTGAYEQYF; cdr3_nt: TGCAGCGTTGGGGATTTTAAGACAGGGGCCTACGAGCAGTACTTC
clone_size: .; v_call: TRBV15; j_call: TRBJ2-1; d_call: .; cdr3_aa: CATTDEGLSYNEQFF; cdr3_nt: TGTGCCACCACCGATGAGGGCCTTTCCTACAATGAGCAGTTCTTC
clone_size: .; v_call: TRBV2; j_call: TRBJ1-4; d_call: .; cdr3_aa: CASGGASVSTNEKLFF; cdr3_nt: TGTGCCAGCGGGGGGGCTTCTGTATCCACTAATGAAAAACTGTTTTTT
clone_size: once; v_call: TRBV5-6; j_call: TRBJ2-1; d_call: TRBD1; cdr3_aa: CASSFDRGPEQFF; cdr3_nt: TGTGCCAGCAGCTTCGACAGGGGTCCTGAGCAGTTCTTC
clone_size: .; v_call: TRBV7-9; j_call: TRBJ1-1; d_call: TRBD1; cdr3_aa: CSSSLTGVFNTEAFF; cdr3_nt: TGTTCCAGCAGCTTAACAGGGGTATTTAACACTGAAGCTTTCTTT
clone_size: .; v_call: TRBV15; j_call: TRBJ1-1; d_call: .; cdr3_aa: CATSRGTARSRGTEAFF; cdr3_nt: TGTGCCACCAGCAGAGGGACAGCTCGCTCGAGGGGGACTGAAGCTTTCTTT
clone_size: .; v_call: TRBV5-4; j_call: TRBJ1-5; d_call: .; cdr3_aa: CASSRGGEAQHF; cdr3_nt: TGTGCCAGCAGCCGGGGGGGTGAAGCCCAGCATTTT
clone_size: .; v_call: TRBV5-1; j_call: TRBJ1-1; d_call: TRBD1; cdr3_aa: CASSYWDSFLNTEAFF; cdr3_nt: TGCGCCAGCAGCTATTGGGACAGCTTTTTGAACACTGAAGCTTTCTTT
clone_size: .; v_call: TRBV5-4; j_call: TRBJ2-7; d_call: .; cdr3_aa: CASSLGGPLYEQYF; cdr3_nt: TGTGCCAGCAGCTTGGGCGGTCCCCTTTACGAGCAGTACTTC
clone_size: .; v_call: TRBV6-5; j_call: TRBJ2-7; d_call: .; cdr3_aa: CASSYSTTGAYEQYF; cdr3_nt: TGTGCCAGCAGTTACTCAACCACGGGAGCCTACGAGCAGTACTTC
clone_size: .; v_call: TRBV6-5; j_call: TRBJ1-5; d_call: TRBD1; cdr3_aa: CASSYKRTGGQPQHF; cdr3_nt: TGTGCCAGCAGTTACAAGAGGACAGGTGGACAGCCCCAGCATTTT
clone_size: .; v_call: TRBV10-2; j_call: TRBJ2-3; d_call: TRBD2; cdr3_aa: CASSLRLAGGRDHTQYF; cdr3_nt: TGCGCCAGCTCCCTTCGGCTAGCGGGAGGGCGGGATCACACGCAGTATTTT
clone_size: few; v_call: TRBV6-5; j_call: TRBJ2-4; d_call: TRBD2; cdr3_aa: CASSPGLAGENIQYF; cdr3_nt: TGTGCCAGCAGCCCCGGACTAGCGGGGGAAAACATTCAGTACTTC
clone_size: .; v_call: TRBV5-4; j_call: TRBJ1-1; d_call: .; cdr3_aa: CASSLVGGRDTEAFF; cdr3_nt: TGTGCCAGCAGCTTGGTCGGAGGTCGGGACACTGAAGCTTTCTTT
clone_size: .; v_call: TRBV7-9; j_call: TRBJ1-5; d_call: .; cdr3_aa: CASSPIGNQPQHF; cdr3_nt: TGTGCCAGCAGCCCGATAGGCAATCAGCCCCAGCATTTT
clone_size: .; v_call: TRBV19; j_call: TRBJ1-2; d_call: .; cdr3_aa: CASSTRQYGYTF; cdr3_nt: TGTGCCAGTAGTACGCGACAGTATGGCTACACCTTC
clone_size: once; v_call: TRBV7-9; j_call: TRBJ1-4; d_call: TRBD1; cdr3_aa: CASSPGQGSIVEKLFF; cdr3_nt: TGTGCCAGCAGCCCGGGACAGGGGTCCATAGTCGAAAAACTGTTTTTT
clone_size: .; v_call: TRBV11-1; j_call: TRBJ2-4; d_call: TRBD1; cdr3_aa: CASSGLGQGKNIQYF; cdr3_nt: TGTGCCAGCAGCGGACTCGGACAGGGGAAAAACATTCAGTACTTC
clone_size: .; v_call: TRBV5-1; j_call: TRBJ1-1; d_call: .; cdr3_aa: CASSLAFFWTDEDEAFF; cdr3_nt: TGCGCCAGCAGCTTGGCCTTTTTTTGGACAGACGAAGATGAAGCTTTCTTT
clone_size: once; v_call: TRBV2; j_call: TRBJ1-2; d_call: TRBD1; cdr3_aa: CASSEVRTGGHYGYTF; cdr3_nt: TGTGCCAGCAGTGAAGTTCGGACAGGGGGCCATTATGGCTACACCTTC
clone_size: .; v_call: TRBV11-2; j_call: TRBJ1-4; d_call: TRBD1; cdr3_aa: CASSLGQAGELFF; cdr3_nt: TGTGCCAGCAGCCTCGGACAGGCCGGGGAACTGTTTTTT
clone_size: .; v_call: TRBV30; j_call: TRBJ1-1; d_call: .; cdr3_aa: CAWMDTNTEAFF; cdr3_nt: TGTGCCTGGATGGACACGAACACTGAAGCTTTCTTT
clone_size: .; v_call: TRBV10-1; j_call: TRBJ2-1; d_call: TRBD2; cdr3_aa: CASSASGTSGMDEQFF; cdr3_nt: TGCGCCAGCAGTGCCTCCGGGACTAGCGGGATGGATGAGCAGTTCTTC